This T cell receptor (beta chain) was recorded in a study of OX40 agonist ivuxolimab in advanced cancers. Background on the study: Patient treatment consisted of intravenous ivuxolimab administration every 2 weeks at 0.01 to 10 mg/kg.

Findings of the study overall: On average, CD8+ T cells showed a greater number of expanded clones than CD4+.

Worth noting for this clone: The antigen is unknown.

Here immunoSEQ multiplex PCR was the method, and the copy in TCRdb shows in-frame clones only, minus some. The data show tens of thousands of clones, with about four fifths seen just once and 4.5% to 6% held by the top ten. Trimming took off 3 bases at V and 1 base at J, with 27 bases between the two ends. The germline V gene has CDR1 MDHEN and CDR2 SYDVKM. The CDR3 extends over 20 amino acids. The chain has TRBV28 and TRBJ1-1, with D uncertain. The sample here was CD4+ or CD8+ T cells sorted from blood, taken in a trial of the OX40 agonist ivuxolimab. This TCR was sampled from an adult with an advanced solid tumor such as melanoma, head and neck, liver or kidney cancer. The CDR3 region is CASSFWGVWQDQKENTEAFF. The CDR3 nucleotides are TGTGCCAGCAGTTTTTGGGGTGTTTGGCAAGACCAAAAGGAGAACACTGAAGCTTTCTTT.